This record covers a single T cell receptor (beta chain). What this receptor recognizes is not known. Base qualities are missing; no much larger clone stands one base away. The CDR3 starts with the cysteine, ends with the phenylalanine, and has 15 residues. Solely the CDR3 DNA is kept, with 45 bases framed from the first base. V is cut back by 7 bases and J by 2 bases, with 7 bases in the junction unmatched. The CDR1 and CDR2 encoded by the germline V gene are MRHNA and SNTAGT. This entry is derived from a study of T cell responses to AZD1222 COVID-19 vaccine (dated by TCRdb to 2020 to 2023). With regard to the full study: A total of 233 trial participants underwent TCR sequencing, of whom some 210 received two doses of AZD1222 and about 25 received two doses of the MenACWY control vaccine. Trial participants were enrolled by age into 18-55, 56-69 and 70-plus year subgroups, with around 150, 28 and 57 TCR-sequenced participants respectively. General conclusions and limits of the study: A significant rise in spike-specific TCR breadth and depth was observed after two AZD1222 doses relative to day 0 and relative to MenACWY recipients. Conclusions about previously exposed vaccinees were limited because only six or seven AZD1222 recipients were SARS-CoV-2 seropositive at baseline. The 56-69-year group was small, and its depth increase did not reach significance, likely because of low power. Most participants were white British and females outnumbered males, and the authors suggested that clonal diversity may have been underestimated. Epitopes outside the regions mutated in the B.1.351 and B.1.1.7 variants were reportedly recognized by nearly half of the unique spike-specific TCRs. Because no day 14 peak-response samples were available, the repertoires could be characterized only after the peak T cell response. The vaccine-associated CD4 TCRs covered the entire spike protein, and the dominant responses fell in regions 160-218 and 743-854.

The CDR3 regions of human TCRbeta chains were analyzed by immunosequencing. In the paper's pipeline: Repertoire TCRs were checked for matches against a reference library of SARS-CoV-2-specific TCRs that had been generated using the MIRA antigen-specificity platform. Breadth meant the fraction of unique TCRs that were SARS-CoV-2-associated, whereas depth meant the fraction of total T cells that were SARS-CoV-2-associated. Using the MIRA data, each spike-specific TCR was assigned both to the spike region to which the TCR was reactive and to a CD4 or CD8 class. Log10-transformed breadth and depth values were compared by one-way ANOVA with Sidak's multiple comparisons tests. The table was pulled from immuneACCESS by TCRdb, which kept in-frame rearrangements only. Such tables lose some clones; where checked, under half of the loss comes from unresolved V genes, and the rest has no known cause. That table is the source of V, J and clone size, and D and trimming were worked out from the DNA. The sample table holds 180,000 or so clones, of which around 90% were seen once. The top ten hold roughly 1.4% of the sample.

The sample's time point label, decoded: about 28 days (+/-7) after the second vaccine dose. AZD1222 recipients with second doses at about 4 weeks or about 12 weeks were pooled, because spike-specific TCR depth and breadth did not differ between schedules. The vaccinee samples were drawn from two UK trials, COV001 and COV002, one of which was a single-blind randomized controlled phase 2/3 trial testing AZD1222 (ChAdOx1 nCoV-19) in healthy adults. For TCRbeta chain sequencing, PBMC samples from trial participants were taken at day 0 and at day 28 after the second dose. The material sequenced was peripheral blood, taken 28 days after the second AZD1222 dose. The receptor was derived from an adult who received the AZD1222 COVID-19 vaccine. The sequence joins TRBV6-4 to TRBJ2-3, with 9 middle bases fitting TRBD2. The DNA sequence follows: TGTGCCAGCAAACAAGGGACTAGCCCCACAGATACGCAGTATTTT. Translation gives CASKQGTSPTDTQYF.